This is a list of T cell receptor beta chains from one sample in a study of cytomegalovirus exposure and HLA in healthy donors. This table comes from immunoSEQ multiplex PCR, and its TCRdb copy is limited to in-frame clones, with some not included. In the table there are 100,000 to 120,000 clones, 65% to 80% of which are singletons. Sequencing input: PBMCs. The receptors were sampled from a male donor in good health and CMV-seronegative. Both conserved end residues are part of each CDR3. Fields, in order: clone size, J gene, D gene, V gene, CDR3 DNA, CDR3 protein. The D gene is left open where the match is weak. For some rows the clone size is stated as once, few or many, or as a class when expanded; others skip it.

size: -
J: TRBJ2-7
D: -
V: TRBV4-3
DNA: TGCGCCAGCAGCCAAGATCAGGGGGGAGCCTACGAGCAGTACTTC
CDR3: CASSQDQGGAYEQYF

size: -
J: TRBJ1-1
D: -
V: TRBV28
DNA: TGTGCCAGCAGTTTTAACAGGGCTGAAGCTTTCTTT
CDR3: CASSFNRAEAFF

size: once
J: TRBJ1-4
D: -
V: TRBV4-1
DNA: TGCGCCAGCAGCCGCCCCCCCCGGGTGGAGGTGCGGGATGAAAAGCTGTTTTTT
CDR3: CASSRPPRVEVRDEKLFF

size: -
J: TRBJ1-3
D: -
V: TRBV5-4
DNA: TGTGCCTTCCAGATTACCTCTGGAAACACCATATATTTT
CDR3: CAFQITSGNTIYF

size: -
J: TRBJ2-7
D: TRBD2
V: TRBV9
DNA: TGTGCCAGCAGCGTTAGCCTTAGCGGGAGGGCCTCTGGCGAGCAGTACTTC
CDR3: CASSVSLSGRASGEQYF

size: -
J: TRBJ2-3
D: -
V: TRBV6-5
DNA: TGTGCCAGCAGTTACTCTACAGGGATCACAGATACGCAGTATTTT
CDR3: CASSYSTGITDTQYF

size: -
J: TRBJ1-1
D: -
V: TRBV10-3
DNA: TGTGCCATCAGTGAGGGCGGGTTGAACACTGAAGCTTTCTTT
CDR3: CAISEGGLNTEAFF

size: few
J: TRBJ2-6
D: TRBD2
V: TRBV7-9
DNA: TGTGCCAGCAGCCCGGGGACTAGCGGGGCCTCTTGGGGGGCCAACGTCCTGACTTTC
CDR3: CASSPGTSGASWGANVLTF

size: -
J: TRBJ1-2
D: -
V: TRBV11-3
DNA: TGTGCCAGCAGCATGGGACTTAACTATGGCTACACCTTC
CDR3: CASSMGLNYGYTF

size: -
J: TRBJ1-2
D: -
V: TRBV27
DNA: TGTGCCAGCAGTTCCGTCGGAGGGCATGGCTACACCTTC
CDR3: CASSSVGGHGYTF

size: -
J: TRBJ2-5
D: -
V: TRBV14
DNA: TGTGCCAGCAGCCAAGCCGTGGGGGCCCAAGAGACCCAGTACTTC
CDR3: CASSQAVGAQETQYF

size: -
J: TRBJ2-4
D: TRBD1
V: TRBV4-1
DNA: TGCGCCAGCAGCCAAGTTCAGACAGGGCAGGCCAAAAACATTCAGTACTTC
CDR3: CASSQVQTGQAKNIQYF

size: -
J: TRBJ2-1
D: TRBD1
V: TRBV5-1
DNA: TGCGCCAGCAGCTTGTGGGGACAGGGGGCAGAGCAGTTCTTC
CDR3: CASSLWGQGAEQFF

size: -
J: TRBJ2-3
D: TRBD2
V: TRBV7-2
DNA: TGTGCCAGCAGCTTAAGGGAGCTTGCGAGCGGGAGTTACACAGATACGCAGTATTTT
CDR3: CASSLRELASGSYTDTQYF

size: -
J: TRBJ2-1
D: TRBD2
V: TRBV7-6
DNA: TGTGCCAGCAGCGTAGCGGGAGTCTACAATGAGCAGTTCTTC
CDR3: CASSVAGVYNEQFF

size: -
J: TRBJ2-3
D: -
V: TRBV6-4
DNA: TGTGCCAGCAGCTATCGACTAGAACATACGCAGTATTTT
CDR3: CASSYRLEHTQYF

size: -
J: TRBJ1-1
D: TRBD1
V: TRBV4-2
DNA: TGTGCCAGCAGCCTGGACAGGGGGGTCACTGAAGCTTTCTTT
CDR3: CASSLDRGVTEAFF

size: once
J: TRBJ2-3
D: -
V: TRBV19
DNA: TGTGCCAGTAGATCCCGCGTTGGTGGCACAGATACGCAGTATTTT
CDR3: CASRSRVGGTDTQYF

size: -
J: TRBJ1-3
D: TRBD1
V: TRBV28
DNA: TGTGCCAGCAGGCCGGGACAGGGAGGCTCCGCAGGAAACACCATATATTTT
CDR3: CASRPGQGGSAGNTIYF

size: -
J: TRBJ1-4
D: -
V: TRBV2
DNA: TGTGCCAGCAGCTTAAGTGGGGCCAAAAGCATGTTTTTT
CDR3: CASSLSGAKSMFF

size: once
J: TRBJ1-5
D: -
V: TRBV30
DNA: TGTGCCTGGAGTGCGGGAGACTATAGCAATCAGCCCCAGCATTTT
CDR3: CAWSAGDYSNQPQHF

size: -
J: TRBJ1-1
D: TRBD1
V: TRBV30
DNA: TGTGCCTGGAGTCACAACCTCGGGCAGGGGGCTGAAGCTTTCTTT
CDR3: CAWSHNLGQGAEAFF

size: -
J: TRBJ2-7
D: TRBD1
V: TRBV5-1
DNA: TGCGCCAGCAGCTTGGCCCTCCTCCGGGACAGGGCCAACGAGCAGTACTTC
CDR3: CASSLALLRDRANEQYF

size: -
J: TRBJ2-1
D: TRBD1
V: TRBV11-2
DNA: TGTGCCAGCAGCTCTGACAGGGCGGCGAATGAGCAGTTCTTC
CDR3: CASSSDRAANEQFF

size: few
J: TRBJ2-1
D: -
V: TRBV6-4
DNA: TGTGCCAGCACCGGGACACCTAGGAATGAGCAGTTCTTC
CDR3: CASTGTPRNEQFF

size: -
J: TRBJ2-7
D: -
V: TRBV7-9
DNA: TGTGCCAGCAGTTCAGTGGCAGGGTACGAGCAGTACTTC
CDR3: CASSSVAGYEQYF

size: -
J: TRBJ2-6
D: -
V: TRBV7-9
DNA: TGTGCCAGCAGCCCCACCGTGGGAGGTCGATCTGGGGCCAACGTCCTGACTTTC
CDR3: CASSPTVGGRSGANVLTF

size: -
J: TRBJ2-7
D: TRBD1
V: TRBV29-1
DNA: TGCAGCGTGGACAGGGGACCCTACGAGCAGTACTTC
CDR3: CSVDRGPYEQYF

size: -
J: TRBJ2-2
D: TRBD2
V: TRBV19
DNA: TGTGCCAGTAGTAGACTAGCGGGAAACACCGGGGAGCTGTTTTTT
CDR3: CASSRLAGNTGELFF

size: -
J: TRBJ1-5
D: TRBD1
V: TRBV19
DNA: TGTGCCAGTAGTCTTCCCCGAGTAGGGACAGGGGGCCGGCAGCCCCAGCATTTT
CDR3: CASSLPRVGTGGRQPQHF

size: -
J: TRBJ1-4
D: -
V: TRBV30
DNA: TGTGCCTGGAATTACAGGCGAGGTGAAAAACTGTTTTTT
CDR3: CAWNYRRGEKLFF

size: few
J: TRBJ2-1
D: TRBD2
V: TRBV29-1
DNA: TGCAGCGTTGCGGGGACTAGCTCTTACAATGAGCAGTTCTTC
CDR3: CSVAGTSSYNEQFF

size: -
J: TRBJ2-7
D: -
V: TRBV9
DNA: TGTGCCAGCAGCGTAATGGCCTCCTCCTACGAGCAGTACTTC
CDR3: CASSVMASSYEQYF

size: -
J: TRBJ2-2
D: TRBD2
V: TRBV5-4
DNA: TGTGCCAGCAGCTCCGTAGCGGGAGGGGGAACCGGGGAGCTGTTTTTT
CDR3: CASSSVAGGGTGELFF

size: -
J: TRBJ1-6
D: -
V: TRBV2
DNA: TGTGCCAGCAGAGAGGGACTCAATTCACCCCTCCACTTT
CDR3: CASREGLNSPLHF

size: -
J: TRBJ2-3
D: -
V: TRBV7-3
DNA: TGTGCCAGCAGCTTATCCGGCGGGATGAATACGCAGTATTTT
CDR3: CASSLSGGMNTQYF

size: -
J: TRBJ1-2
D: -
V: TRBV4-3
DNA: TGCGCCAGCAGCCAAGGAGGTGGGGGGGAGGATGGTGGCTACACCTTC
CDR3: CASSQGGGGEDGGYTF

size: -
J: TRBJ2-1
D: TRBD2
V: TRBV9
DNA: TGTGCCAGCACCCCCGCGGGGGTCCCCTACAATGAGCAGTTCTTC
CDR3: CASTPAGVPYNEQFF

size: -
J: TRBJ2-2
D: -
V: TRBV7-9
DNA: TGTGCCAGCAGCTACCGGGGAACCGGGGAGCTGTTTTTT
CDR3: CASSYRGTGELFF

size: -
J: TRBJ1-1
D: TRBD1
V: TRBV18
DNA: TGTGCCAGCAGAGCCGGGACAGACAAGGCTGAAGCTTTCTTT
CDR3: CASRAGTDKAEAFF

size: -
J: TRBJ1-1
D: -
V: TRBV6-1
DNA: TGTGCCAGCAGTGAGTCCCTCCGTAGCTATGAAGCTTTCTTT
CDR3: CASSESLRSYEAFF

size: few
J: TRBJ2-7
D: TRBD1
V: TRBV30
DNA: TGTGCCTGGAGTATTGGGGCAGGGGGCAAGGGTGAGCAGTACTTC
CDR3: CAWSIGAGGKGEQYF

size: -
J: TRBJ2-2
D: TRBD2
V: TRBV5-1
DNA: TGCGCCAGCAGCTTGGGTAGCGGGAGCAACACCGGGGAGCTGTTTTTT
CDR3: CASSLGSGSNTGELFF

size: -
J: TRBJ1-2
D: -
V: TRBV6-4
DNA: TGTGCCAGCAGGCCGGGACTCCTAGACTATGGCTACACCTTC
CDR3: CASRPGLLDYGYTF

size: -
J: TRBJ1-4
D: -
V: TRBV30
DNA: TGTGCCTGGAGTGAGAGGGGCCCGGGAGGACTGTTTTTT
CDR3: CAWSERGPGGLFF

size: -
J: TRBJ1-4
D: -
V: TRBV27
DNA: TGTGCCAGCAGTCCCCTAGGCTTTATTGGGGGCTTCCTAACTAATGAAAAACTGTTTTTT
CDR3: CASSPLGFIGGFLTNEKLFF

size: -
J: TRBJ1-2
D: TRBD1
V: TRBV4-1
DNA: TGCGCCAGCAGCCGACTCCTGCAGGGGGCTTCGAGTGGCTACACCTTC
CDR3: CASSRLLQGASSGYTF

size: once
J: TRBJ2-7
D: TRBD1
V: TRBV7-9
DNA: TGTGCCAGCAGCTTTCAGACAGGGCCAAAGGACTGGAAGCAGTACTTC
CDR3: CASSFQTGPKDWKQYF